A single sample is the source of the 18 T cell receptor beta chains below, sequenced in a study of blood T cell repertoires in COVID-19. Some clones are missing from TCRdb's copy, which holds only in-frame ones; the method was immunoSEQ multiplex PCR. The data contain about 130,000 clones, roughly nine tenths of them singletons. The material sequenced was peripheral blood. The receptors stem from a man between 50 and 59 years old with active COVID-19.

The chain uses TRBV5-1 and TRBJ2-2; 10 bases fit TRBD2. The germline CDR1 and CDR2 sequences are SGHRS and YFSETQ. The V segment lost 0 bases and the J segment 3 bases; nucleotides outside the gene matches: 8. The CDR3 has 18 amino acids. CDR3 in DNA: TGCGCCAGCAGCTTGGGGTCTAGCGGGAGTATCGACACCGGGGAGCTGTTTTTT. The encoded protein is CASSLGSSGSIDTGELFF.

This clone was counted only a few times. CDR3 DNA: TGCGCCAGCAGCTTGGGGGACTCCCGTTCGCCGCAGTACTTC. Amino acids: CASSLGDSRSPQYF. The J gene is TRBJ2-7, the V gene TRBV5-1, with D perhaps TRBD2 (6 bases). CDR3 size: 14 residues. The V and J ends lost 0 bases and 9 bases respectively, with 16 bases between them. CDR1 SGHRS and CDR2 YFSETQ come from the germline V gene.

The CDR3: CASSLGYGRTYEQYF. Here the CDR3 DNA reads TGTGCCAGCAGCTTAGGATACGGGAGGACCTACGAGCAGTACTTC. The J gene is TRBJ2-7, the V gene TRBV7-2, with 7 bases aligning to TRBD2. The ends lost 1 base at V and 2 bases at J; junction bases unmatched: 5. Germline values: CDR1 SGHTA, CDR2 FQGNSA. The CDR3 runs to 15 residues.

The V gene is TRBV4-1, the J gene TRBJ2-6, with 8 bases fitting TRBD2. V was clipped by 4 bases and J by 0 bases; unmatched bases: 8. The germline CDR1 and CDR2 sequences are MGHRA and YSYEKL. The CDR3 extends over 18 amino acids. This CDR3 is CASSRMSGGLSGANVLTF. The CDR3 region has the DNA TGCGCCAGCAGCCGTATGTCGGGAGGGCTCTCTGGGGCCAACGTCCTGACTTTC.

With regard to this clone: Within the sample, other DNA sequences also encode this same CDR3. The CDR3: CASSVGVVNEQFF. CDR3 bases: TGTGCCAGCAGCGTAGGAGTGGTCAATGAGCAGTTCTTC. The chain employs TRBV9 and TRBJ2-1; D unclear. V shed 0 bases and J shed 6 bases, with 7 bases lying between them. Germline lookup yields CDR1 SGDLS and CDR2 YYNGEE. The CDR3 contains 13 residues. The variable domain in full, completed from reference TRBV9 and TRBJ2-1, reads DSGVTQTPKHLITATGQRVTLRCSPRSGDLSVYWYQQSLDQGLQFLIQYYNGEERAKGNILERFSAQQFPDLHSELNLSSLELGDSALYFCASSVGVVNEQFFGPGTRLTVL.

The rearrangement joins TRBV11-2 to TRBJ2-7, with TRBD2 matching over 7 bases. V lost 7 bases and J lost 5; bases outside the gene matches: 8. CDR3 length equals 13 residues. Germline CDR1 reads SGHAT; CDR2 reads FQNNGV. CDR3 protein: CASKMSGTHEQYV. As DNA, the CDR3 is TGTGCCAGCAAAATGAGCGGGACCCACGAGCAGTACGTC.

The chain joins TRBV19 to TRBJ1-2, with 9 bases that match TRBD1. The V and J ends lost 6 bases and 5 bases, in that order; junction bases with no gene match: 7. The CDR3 is made up of 14 amino acids. Germline-derived CDR1 and CDR2 are LNHDA and SQIVND (reference sequence). As DNA, the CDR3 is TGTGCCAGTAGGGACTCCGGGACAGGGTATGGCTACACCTTC. Translation: CASRDSGTGYGYTF.

The chain links TRBV11-3 to TRBJ2-7; D not certain. The V gene's germline CDR1 is SGHNT and CDR2 YENEEA. Trimming took 4 bases from V and 2 from J, leaving 12 bases between them. The CDR3 extends over 14 amino acids. CDR3 in amino acids: CASSSFEAPYEQYV. The CDR3 nucleotides read TGTGCCAGCAGCTCCTTTGAGGCCCCCTACGAGCAGTACGTC.

The chain is built from TRBV5-6 and TRBJ2-5, with a weak D call TRBD1 (5 bases). The germline V gene encodes CDR1 SGHDT and CDR2 YYEEEE. The length of the CDR3 is 15 residues. Trimming removed 4 bases at V and 5 bases at J, with 18 bases between. CDR3 sequence (DNA): TGTGCCAGCAGCCGTCAGACAGCCCTCCGGGAGACCCAGTACTTC. This sequence encodes CASSRQTALRETQYF.

For this clone: At the DNA level, this CDR3 is encoded by other sequences in the same sample as well. The CDR3 nucleotides read TGTGCCAGCAGCTTGCGGGGGGGGAGCTCCTACAATGAGCAGTTCTTC. Translating it yields CASSLRGGSSYNEQFF. The rearrangement joins TRBV7-2 to TRBJ2-1; 9 bases match TRBD2. Looked up from germline, CDR1 is SGHTA and CDR2 is FQGNSA. The CDR3 loop spans 16 amino acids. Trimming cost V 3 bases and J 0 bases; bases outside gene matches: 3.

The rearrangement links TRBV5-6 to TRBJ1-4; perhaps TRBD1 as D (5 bases). The CDR3 loop spans 15 amino acids. The V end was cut by 1 base, the J end by 5 bases, with 12 bases between. CDR1 and CDR2 from the germline V gene are SGHDT and YYEEEE. The CDR3 DNA sequence: TGTGCCAGCAGCTTGTTATCGGGGGAAAATGAAAAACTGTTTTTT. Encoded protein: CASSLLSGENEKLFF.

The V call is TRBV21-1, the J call TRBJ1-1. TRBV21-1 constitutes a pseudogene. The length of the CDR3 is 12 residues. The CDR3 DNA is TGTGCCAGCAACCCCCCGGACACTGAAGCTTTCTTT. Its protein is CASNPPDTEAFF.

This clone was found once. The chain joins TRBV6-1 to TRBJ1-1, with D tentatively TRBD1 (6 bases). The CDR3 has 14 residues. V was clipped by 2 bases and J by 4 bases, with 11 bases between them. CDR1 MNHNS and CDR2 SASEGT come from the germline V gene. The CDR3 DNA is TGTGCCAGCAGTGAACAGGGGATTGGCACTGAAGCTTTCTTT. Amino acids: CASSEQGIGTEAFF.

V gene TRBV12-3 or TRBV12-4 combines with J gene TRBJ1-2; a weak D match, TRBD1 (6 bases). Trimming shortened V by 6 bases and J by 5 bases, and 13 bases separated the two germline ends. This CDR3 contains 13 residues. This CDR3 is CASRTDSLYGYTF. CDR3 bases: TGTGCCAGCAGGACGGACAGTCTTTATGGCTACACCTTC.

This clone was recorded only once. This sequence joins TRBV29-1 and TRBJ2-1; D not resolved. From germline, CDR1 is SQVTM and CDR2 ANQGSEA. V shed 7 bases and J shed 2 bases, with 12 bases lying between them. CDR3 length: 13 residues. The CDR3 DNA reads as TGCAGCGGTTACTCGCAAACCTACAATGAGCAGTTCTTC. This gives the protein CSGYSQTYNEQFF.

V and J are TRBV5-5 and TRBJ1-2; 7 bases are a match to TRBD1. This CDR3 is 13 amino acids long. Looked up from germline, CDR1 is SGHKS and CDR2 is YYEKEE (reference sequence). V shed 1 base and J 5 bases; nucleotides not matched to a gene: 2. For the CDR3, the DNA is TGTGCCAGCAGCTTGACAGGGGCTTATGGCTACACCTTC. Translation: CASSLTGAYGYTF.

This rearrangement joins TRBV7-8 to TRBJ2-5; D is undetermined. The germline gives CDR1 SGHVS, CDR2 FQNEAQ. With 8 bases removed from V and 2 bases from J, the gap between germline ends came to 12 bases. This CDR3 is built from 13 residues. CDR3 coding DNA: TGTGCCAGCGTGTCAGTGCCTCAAGAGACCCAGTACTTC. It translates to CASVSVPQETQYF.

The V call is TRBV10-1, the J call TRBJ2-3; 9 bases align to TRBD2. This CDR3 comprises 15 residues. Per germline, CDR1 WNHNN and CDR2 SYGVQD (reference sequence). V gave up 0 bases and J gave up 5 bases; unmatched junction bases: 3. The CDR3: CASSESSGGIDTQYF. DNA for the CDR3: TGCGCCAGCAGTGAGTCTAGCGGGGGTATAGATACGCAGTATTTT.